This T cell receptor (beta chain) was obtained from a study of T cells in Graves' hyperthyroidism and ophthalmopathy. Disease lasting under 3 months, a NOSPECS grade of at least 4, and a Clinical Activity Score of at least 3 were features of the ophthalmopathy patients. Amplification of TCR beta CDR3 regions used RNA as the template. First-round RT-PCR with HTBI primers amplified the TCR CDR3 region. TCRdb fed the multiplex PCR reads into MiXCR, producing one record per CDR3 protein. The profile shows about 460,000 distinct CDR3 sequences, approximately 22% of them singletons. This clonotype was recorded many times. Its target is not known. CDR3 length: 14 amino acids. The V end was cut by 6 bases, the J end by 4 bases, with 15 bases between. Notes on the study in general: Most thyroid clonotypes expanded above 0.001 appeared in blood too. Model-based prediction identified ophthalmopathy a median about 7 months prior to its onset. Separating ophthalmopathy from stable hyperthyroidism was achieved by a 13 V-J model.

The V gene is TRBV12-3 or TRBV12-4, the J gene TRBJ1-2; D may be TRBD1 (5 bases). The source material was blood. The receptor was isolated from a woman in her seventies with Graves' ophthalmopathy. CDR3 residues: CASRTEGRIYGYTF. CDR3 nucleotide sequence: TGTGCCAGCAGAACGGAGGGACGGATCTATGGCTACACCTTC.